Sequencing of this TCR beta chain was carried out in a study of tumor-infiltrating lymphocytes in primary liver carcinoma. Study information: The patients, men and women alike, were aged 30 to 69 years. Tumor stage was T1-T3 N0M0, and tumor size was roughly 4.2 to 11 cm across. Samples produced roughly 3.65 to 8 million productive TCRbeta reads, comparable across tissue types. Points from the study as a whole: Tumor-adjacent and tumor-blood pairs shared less of their repertoires than tumor region pairs shared.

Germline V lookup: CDR1 MNHEY, CDR2 SVGAGI. V shed 5 bases, J shed 10 bases, and the junction held 9 bases outside the gene matches. CDR3 size: 14 residues. From unsorted bulk tissue weighing roughly 17-32 mg, DNA and RNA were co-extracted. Concerning this clonotype: Its target is not known.

Reverse transcription of roughly 470 ng total RNA with a constant-region primer produced TCR beta cDNA. Generation of the TCR beta libraries relied on three nested multiplex PCR rounds using slightly modified ARM-PCR. A C-beta reverse primer and TRBV1-TRBV30 forward primers served in each of the first two PCR rounds, at roughly 10 cycles apiece. Via MiXCR, TCRdb re-called the multiplex PCR reads, giving one row per CDR3 protein. Of 150,000 to 200,000 distinct CDR3 sequences listed, just under 85% are singletons. V usage is TRBV6-5 and J usage is TRBJ1-5, with 9 bases matching TRBD1. The specimen was tumor tissue from primary liver carcinoma. This sequence was found in a man aged 35 to 55 with primary liver carcinoma and hepatitis B virus infection. The CDR3 region is CASSPGTGKVPQHF. CDR3 sequence (DNA): TGTGCCAGCAGTCCTGGGACAGGGAAGGTCCCCCAGCATTTT.